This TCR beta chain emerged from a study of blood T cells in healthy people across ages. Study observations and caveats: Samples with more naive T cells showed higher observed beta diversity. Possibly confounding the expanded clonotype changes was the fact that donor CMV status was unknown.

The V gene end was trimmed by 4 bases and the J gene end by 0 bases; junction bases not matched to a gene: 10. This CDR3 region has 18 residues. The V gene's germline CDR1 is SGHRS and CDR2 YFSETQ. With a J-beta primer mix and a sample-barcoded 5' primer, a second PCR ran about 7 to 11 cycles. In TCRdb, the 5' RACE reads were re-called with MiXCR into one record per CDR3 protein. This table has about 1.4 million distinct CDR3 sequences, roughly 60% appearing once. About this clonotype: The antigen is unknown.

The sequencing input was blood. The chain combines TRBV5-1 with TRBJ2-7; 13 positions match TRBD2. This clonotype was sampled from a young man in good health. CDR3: CASSAGLAGAESSYEQYF. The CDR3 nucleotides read TGCGCCAGCAGCGCCGGACTAGCGGGGGCCGAGAGCTCCTACGAGCAGTACTTC.